This TCR beta chain appears in the sequencing data of a study of cytomegalovirus exposure and HLA in healthy donors. PCR primers comprised 60 Vbeta and 13 Jbeta primers. Profiled with immunoSEQ multiplex PCR; TCRdb holds only in-frame clones, not every one. The table records roughly 130,000 clones, roughly four fifths of them present only once. Study-wide results and caveats: A later analysis linked a missense variant in DCLRE1C to the trimming of TCR beta V and J genes.

This clone was seen only a few times. Its antigen is currently unknown. V lost 4 bases and J lost 2; bases outside the gene matches: 9. The CDR3 has 16 residues. Looked up from germline, CDR1 is ENHRY and CDR2 is SYGVKD. The V and J genes are TRBV10-3 and TRBJ2-3; 7 bases line up with TRBD2. This TCR derives from a middle-aged woman in good health and CMV-seropositive. Sequenced material: PBMCs. The CDR3 region is CAISGLAGTFTDTQYF. CDR3 nucleotide sequence: TGTGCCATCAGTGGTTTAGCGGGTACCTTCACAGATACGCAGTATTTT.